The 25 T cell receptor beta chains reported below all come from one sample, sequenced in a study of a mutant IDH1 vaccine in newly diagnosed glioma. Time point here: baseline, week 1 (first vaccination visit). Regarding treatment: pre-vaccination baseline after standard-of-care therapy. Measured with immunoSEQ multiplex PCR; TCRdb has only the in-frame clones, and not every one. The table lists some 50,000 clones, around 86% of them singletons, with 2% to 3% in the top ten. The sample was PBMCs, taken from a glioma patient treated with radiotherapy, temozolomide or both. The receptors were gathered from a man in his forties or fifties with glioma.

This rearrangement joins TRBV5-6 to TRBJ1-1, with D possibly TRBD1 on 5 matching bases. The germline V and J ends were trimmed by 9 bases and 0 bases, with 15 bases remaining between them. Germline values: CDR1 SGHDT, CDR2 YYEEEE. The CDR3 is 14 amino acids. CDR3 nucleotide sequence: TGTGCCACCCGCCCGGGACGGATGAACACTGAAGCTTTCTTT. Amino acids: CATRPGRMNTEAFF.

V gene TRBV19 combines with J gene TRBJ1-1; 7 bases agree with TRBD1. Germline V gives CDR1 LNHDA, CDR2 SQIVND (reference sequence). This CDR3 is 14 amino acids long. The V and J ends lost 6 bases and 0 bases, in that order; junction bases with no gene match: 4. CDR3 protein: CASRGDRLNTEAFF. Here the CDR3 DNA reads TGTGCCAGTAGGGGGGACAGATTGAACACTGAAGCTTTCTTT.

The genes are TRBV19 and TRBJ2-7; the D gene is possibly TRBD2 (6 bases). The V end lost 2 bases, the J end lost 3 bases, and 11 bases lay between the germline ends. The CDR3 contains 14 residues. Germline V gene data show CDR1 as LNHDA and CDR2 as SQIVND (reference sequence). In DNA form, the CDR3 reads TGTGCCAGTAGTATACAGGGAGGAATCTACGAGCAGTACTTC. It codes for CASSIQGGIYEQYF.

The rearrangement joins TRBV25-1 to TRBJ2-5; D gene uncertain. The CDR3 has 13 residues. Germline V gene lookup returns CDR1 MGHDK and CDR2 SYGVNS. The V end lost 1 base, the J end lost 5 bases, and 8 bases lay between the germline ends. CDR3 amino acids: CASSEFMGETQYF. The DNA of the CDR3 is TGTGCCAGCAGTGAATTTATGGGGGAGACCCAGTACTTC.

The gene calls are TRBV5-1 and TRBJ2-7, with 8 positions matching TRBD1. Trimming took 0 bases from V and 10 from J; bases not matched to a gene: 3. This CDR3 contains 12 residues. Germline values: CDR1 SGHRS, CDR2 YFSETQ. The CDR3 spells CASSLGGQGQYF. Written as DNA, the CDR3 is TGCGCCAGCAGCTTGGGTGGACAGGGACAGTACTTC.

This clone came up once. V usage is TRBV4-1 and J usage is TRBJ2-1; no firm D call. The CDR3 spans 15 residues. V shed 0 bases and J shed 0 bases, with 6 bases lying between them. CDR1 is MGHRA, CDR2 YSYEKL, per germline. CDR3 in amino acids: CASSQDTPSYNEQFF. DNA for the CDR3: TGCGCCAGCAGCCAAGATACACCCTCCTACAATGAGCAGTTCTTC.

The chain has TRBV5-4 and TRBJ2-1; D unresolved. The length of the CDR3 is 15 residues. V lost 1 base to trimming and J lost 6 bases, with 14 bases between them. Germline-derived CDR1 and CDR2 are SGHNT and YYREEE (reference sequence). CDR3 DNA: TGTGCCAGCAGCTTGAGCCCCCGGCCTACCAATGAGCAGTTCTTC. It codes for CASSLSPRPTNEQFF.

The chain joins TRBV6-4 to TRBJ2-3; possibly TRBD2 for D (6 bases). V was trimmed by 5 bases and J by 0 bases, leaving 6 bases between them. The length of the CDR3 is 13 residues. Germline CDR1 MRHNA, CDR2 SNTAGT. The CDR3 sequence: CASSSGSTDTQYF. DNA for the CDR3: TGTGCCAGCAGTAGCGGGAGCACAGATACGCAGTATTTT.

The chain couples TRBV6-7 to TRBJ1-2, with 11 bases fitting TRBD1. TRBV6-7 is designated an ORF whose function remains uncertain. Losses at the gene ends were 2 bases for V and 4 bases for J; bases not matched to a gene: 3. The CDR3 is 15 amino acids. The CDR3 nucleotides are TGTGCCAGCAGTTACAGGACAGGGGGCAGCTATGGCTACACCTTC. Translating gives CASSYRTGGSYGYTF.

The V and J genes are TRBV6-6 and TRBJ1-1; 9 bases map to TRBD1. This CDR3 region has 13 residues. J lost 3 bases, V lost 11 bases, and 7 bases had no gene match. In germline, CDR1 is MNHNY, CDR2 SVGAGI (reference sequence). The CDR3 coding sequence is TGTGCCTTATGGACAGGGGCGGACACTGAAGCTTTCTTT. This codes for CALWTGADTEAFF.

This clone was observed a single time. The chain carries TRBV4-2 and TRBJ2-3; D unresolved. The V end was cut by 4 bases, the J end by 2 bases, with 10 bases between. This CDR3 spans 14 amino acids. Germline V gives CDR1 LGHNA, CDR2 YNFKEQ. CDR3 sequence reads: CASSRLGDTDTQYF. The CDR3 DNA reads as TGTGCCAGCAGCCGTTTAGGTGACACAGATACGCAGTATTTT.

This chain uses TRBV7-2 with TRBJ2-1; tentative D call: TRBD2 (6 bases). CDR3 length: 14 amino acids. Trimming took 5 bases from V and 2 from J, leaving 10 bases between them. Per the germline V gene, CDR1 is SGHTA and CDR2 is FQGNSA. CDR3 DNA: TGTGCCAGCAGCGAACCTAGCGCCTACAATGAGCAGTTCTTC. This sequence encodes CASSEPSAYNEQFF.

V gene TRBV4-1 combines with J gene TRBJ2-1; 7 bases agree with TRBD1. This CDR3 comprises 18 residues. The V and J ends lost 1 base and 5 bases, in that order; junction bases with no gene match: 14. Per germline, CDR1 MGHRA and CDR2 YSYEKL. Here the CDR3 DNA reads TGCGCCAGCAGCCAAGCTGTAGGCCGCCGGGACAGTAACAATGAGCAGTTCTTC. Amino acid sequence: CASSQAVGRRDSNNEQFF.

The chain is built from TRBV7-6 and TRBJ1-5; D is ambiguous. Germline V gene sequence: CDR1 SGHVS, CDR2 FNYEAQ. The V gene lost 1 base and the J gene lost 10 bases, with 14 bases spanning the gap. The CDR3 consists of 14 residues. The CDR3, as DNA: TGTGCCAGCAGCTTAGAGCTTAGAGGTGGCCCCCAGCATTTT. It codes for CASSLELRGGPQHF.

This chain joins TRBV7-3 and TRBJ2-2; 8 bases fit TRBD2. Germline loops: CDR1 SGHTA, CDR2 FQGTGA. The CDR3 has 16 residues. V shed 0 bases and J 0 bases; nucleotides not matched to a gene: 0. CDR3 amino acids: CASSLTAGANTGELFF. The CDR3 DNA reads TGTGCCAGCAGCTTAACAGCGGGAGCGAACACCGGGGAGCTGTTTTTT.

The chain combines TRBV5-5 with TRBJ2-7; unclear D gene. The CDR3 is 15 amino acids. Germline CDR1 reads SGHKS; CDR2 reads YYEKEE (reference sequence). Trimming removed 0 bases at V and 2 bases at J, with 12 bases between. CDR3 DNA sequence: TGTGCCAGCAGCTTGGGTCTGGGCGGTACCTACGAGCAGTACTTC. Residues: CASSLGLGGTYEQYF.

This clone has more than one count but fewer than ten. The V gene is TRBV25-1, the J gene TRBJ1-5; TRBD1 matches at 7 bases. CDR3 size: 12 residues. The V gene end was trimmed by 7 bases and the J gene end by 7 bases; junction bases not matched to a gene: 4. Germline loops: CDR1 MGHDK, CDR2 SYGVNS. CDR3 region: CASMGQSQPQHF. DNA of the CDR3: TGTGCCAGCATGGGACAGTCGCAGCCCCAGCATTTT.

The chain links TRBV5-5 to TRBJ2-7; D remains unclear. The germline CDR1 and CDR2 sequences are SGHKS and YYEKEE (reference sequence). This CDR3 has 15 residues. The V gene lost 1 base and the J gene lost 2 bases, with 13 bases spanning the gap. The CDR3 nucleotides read TGTGCCAGCAGCTTGTACTGGGCGGAAGCCTACGAGCAGTACTTC. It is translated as CASSLYWAEAYEQYF.

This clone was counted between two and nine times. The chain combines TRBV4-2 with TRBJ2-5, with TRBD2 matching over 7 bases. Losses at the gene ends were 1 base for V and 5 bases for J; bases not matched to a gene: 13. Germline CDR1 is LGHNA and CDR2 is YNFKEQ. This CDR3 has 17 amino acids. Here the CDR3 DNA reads TGTGCCAGCAGCCAAGGGTTGGGAGGGACGTTTGGGGAGACCCAGTACTTC. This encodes CASSQGLGGTFGETQYF.

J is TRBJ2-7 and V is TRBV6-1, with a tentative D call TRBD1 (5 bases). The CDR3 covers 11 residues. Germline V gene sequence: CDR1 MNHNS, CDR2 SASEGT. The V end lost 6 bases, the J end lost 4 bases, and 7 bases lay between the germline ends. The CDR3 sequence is CASRDKYEQYF. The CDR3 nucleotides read TGTGCCAGCAGGGACAAGTACGAGCAGTACTTC.

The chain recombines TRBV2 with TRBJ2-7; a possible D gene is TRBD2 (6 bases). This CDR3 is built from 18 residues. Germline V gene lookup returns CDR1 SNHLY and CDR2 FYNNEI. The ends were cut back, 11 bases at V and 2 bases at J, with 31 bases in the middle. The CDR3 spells CAVANVGLTPKRPYEQYF. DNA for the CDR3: TGTGCCGTTGCGAACGTGGGACTGACTCCTAAAAGACCCTACGAGCAGTACTTC.

The CDR3: CAISEDRENYEQYF. In DNA form, the CDR3 reads TGTGCCATCAGTGAAGACAGAGAGAATTACGAGCAGTACTTC. The genes are TRBV10-3 and TRBJ2-7; D may be TRBD1 (5 bases). Germline V gene sequence: CDR1 ENHRY, CDR2 SYGVKD. The V and J ends lost 3 bases and 4 bases respectively, with 13 bases between them. The CDR3 totals 14 residues.

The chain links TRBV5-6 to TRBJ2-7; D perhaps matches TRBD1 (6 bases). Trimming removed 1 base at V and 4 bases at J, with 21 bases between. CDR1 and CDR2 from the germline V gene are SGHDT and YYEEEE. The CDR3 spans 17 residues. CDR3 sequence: CASSLPPDTSGTYEQYF. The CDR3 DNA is TGTGCCAGCAGCTTGCCGCCAGATACGTCCGGGACATACGAGCAGTACTTC.

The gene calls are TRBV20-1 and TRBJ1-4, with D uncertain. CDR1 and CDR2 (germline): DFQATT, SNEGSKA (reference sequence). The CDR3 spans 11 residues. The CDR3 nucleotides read TGCAGGGGCGGAGTAAATGAAAAACTGTTTTTT. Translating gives CRGGVNEKLFF.

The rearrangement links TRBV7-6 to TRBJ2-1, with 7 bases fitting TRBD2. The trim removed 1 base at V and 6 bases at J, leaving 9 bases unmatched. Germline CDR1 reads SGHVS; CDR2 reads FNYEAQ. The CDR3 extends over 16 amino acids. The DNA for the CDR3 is TGTGCCAGCAGCTTAGAACGCGGGAGTGGGGCCAATGAGCAGTTCTTC. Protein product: CASSLERGSGANEQFF.